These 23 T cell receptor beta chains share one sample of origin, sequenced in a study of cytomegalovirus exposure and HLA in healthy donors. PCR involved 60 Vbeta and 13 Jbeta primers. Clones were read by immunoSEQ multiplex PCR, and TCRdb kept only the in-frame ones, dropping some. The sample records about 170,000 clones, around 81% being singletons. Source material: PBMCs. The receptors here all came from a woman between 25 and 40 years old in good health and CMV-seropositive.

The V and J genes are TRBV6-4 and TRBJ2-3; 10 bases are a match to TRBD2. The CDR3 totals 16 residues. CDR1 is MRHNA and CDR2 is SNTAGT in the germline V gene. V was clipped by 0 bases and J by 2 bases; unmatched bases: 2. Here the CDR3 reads CASSDSSGGATDTQYF. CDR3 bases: TGTGCCAGCAGTGACTCGAGCGGGGGGGCCACAGATACGCAGTATTTT.

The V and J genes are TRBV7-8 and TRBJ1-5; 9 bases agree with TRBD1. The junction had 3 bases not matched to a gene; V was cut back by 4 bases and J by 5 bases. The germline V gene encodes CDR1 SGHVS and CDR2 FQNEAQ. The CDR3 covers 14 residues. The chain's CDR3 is CASSSRTGDQPQHF. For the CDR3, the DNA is TGTGCCAGCAGCTCCCGGACAGGGGATCAGCCCCAGCATTTT.

In DNA, the CDR3 is TGCGCCAGCAGCTTTACTAGCGGGGCTCGCAATGAGCAGTTCTTC. Encoded protein: CASSFTSGARNEQFF. The chain has TRBV5-1 and TRBJ2-1, with 10 bases fitting TRBD2. CDR3 length: 15 amino acids. Unmatched junction bases numbered 5, after V lost 2 bases and J lost 6 bases. Germline CDR1 is SGHRS and CDR2 is YFSETQ.

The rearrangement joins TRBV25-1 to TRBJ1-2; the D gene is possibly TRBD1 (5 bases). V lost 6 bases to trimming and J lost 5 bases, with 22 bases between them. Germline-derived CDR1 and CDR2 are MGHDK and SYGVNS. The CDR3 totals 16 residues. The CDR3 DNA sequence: TGTGCCAGCAGCGGTTTGGGGGGGAATGATGGGTATGGCTACACCTTC. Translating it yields CASSGLGGNDGYGYTF.

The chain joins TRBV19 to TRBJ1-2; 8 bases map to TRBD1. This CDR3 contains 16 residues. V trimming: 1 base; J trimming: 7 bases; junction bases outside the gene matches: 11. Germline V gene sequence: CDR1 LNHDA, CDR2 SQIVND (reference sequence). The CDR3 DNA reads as TGTGCCAGTAGTATAGCCGCGGACAGGGTGGCGGCTGGCTACACCTTC. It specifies CASSIAADRVAAGYTF. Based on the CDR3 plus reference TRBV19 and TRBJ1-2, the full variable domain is DGGITQSPKYLFRKEGQNVTLSCEQNLNHDAMYWYRQDPGQGLRLIYYSQIVNDFQKGDIAEGYSVSREKKESFPLTVTSAQKNPTAFYLCASSIAADRVAAGYTFGSGTRLTVV.

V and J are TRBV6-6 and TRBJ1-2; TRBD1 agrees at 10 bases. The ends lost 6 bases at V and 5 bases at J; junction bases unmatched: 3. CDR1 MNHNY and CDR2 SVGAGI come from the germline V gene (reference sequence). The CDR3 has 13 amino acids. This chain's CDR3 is CASSPDRGYGYTF. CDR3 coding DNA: TGTGCCAGCAGCCCGGACAGGGGGTATGGCTACACCTTC.

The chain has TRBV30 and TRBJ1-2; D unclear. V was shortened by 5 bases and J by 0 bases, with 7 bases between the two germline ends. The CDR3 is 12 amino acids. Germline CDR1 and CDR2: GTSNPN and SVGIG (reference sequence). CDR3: CAWGPSNYGYTF. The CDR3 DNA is TGTGCCTGGGGCCCTTCTAACTATGGCTACACCTTC.

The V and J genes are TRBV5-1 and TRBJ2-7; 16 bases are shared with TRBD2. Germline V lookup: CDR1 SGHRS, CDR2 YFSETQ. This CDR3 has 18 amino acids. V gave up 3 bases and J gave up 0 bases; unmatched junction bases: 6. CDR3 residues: CASSSGLAGGDSSYEQYF. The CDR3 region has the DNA TGCGCCAGCAGCTCGGGACTAGCGGGAGGGGATAGCTCCTACGAGCAGTACTTC.

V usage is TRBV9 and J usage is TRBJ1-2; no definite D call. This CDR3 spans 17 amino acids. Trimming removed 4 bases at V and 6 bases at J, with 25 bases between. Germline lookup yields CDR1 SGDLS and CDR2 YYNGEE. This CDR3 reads CASSLDSRLTRGNGYTF. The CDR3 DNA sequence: TGTGCCAGCAGCTTAGACTCTCGACTCACTCGGGGAAATGGCTACACCTTC.

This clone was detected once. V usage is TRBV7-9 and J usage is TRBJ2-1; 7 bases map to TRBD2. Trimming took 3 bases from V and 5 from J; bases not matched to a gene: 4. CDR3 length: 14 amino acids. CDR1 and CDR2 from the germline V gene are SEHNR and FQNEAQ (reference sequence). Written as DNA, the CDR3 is TGTGCCAGCAGCTTGGGCGGGAGCCACAATGAGCAGTTCTTC. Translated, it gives CASSLGGSHNEQFF.

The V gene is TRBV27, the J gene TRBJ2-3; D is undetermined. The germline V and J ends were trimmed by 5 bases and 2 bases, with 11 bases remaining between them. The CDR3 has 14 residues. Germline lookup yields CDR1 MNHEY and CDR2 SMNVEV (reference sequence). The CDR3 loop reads CASSLAVSTDTQYF. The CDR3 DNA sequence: TGTGCCAGCAGTCTCGCGGTCTCCACAGATACGCAGTATTTT.

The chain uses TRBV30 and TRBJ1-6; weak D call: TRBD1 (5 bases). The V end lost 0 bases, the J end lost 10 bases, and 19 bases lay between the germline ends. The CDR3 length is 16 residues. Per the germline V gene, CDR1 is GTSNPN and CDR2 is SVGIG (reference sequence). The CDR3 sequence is CAWSVPGPTSSSPLHF. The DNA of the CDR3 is TGTGCCTGGAGTGTACCAGGGCCTACTAGCTCGTCACCCCTCCACTTT.

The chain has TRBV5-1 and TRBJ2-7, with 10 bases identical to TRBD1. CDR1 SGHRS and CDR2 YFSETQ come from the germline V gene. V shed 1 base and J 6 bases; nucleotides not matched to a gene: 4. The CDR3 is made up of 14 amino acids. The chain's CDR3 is CASSLYGQGGEQYF. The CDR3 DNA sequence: TGCGCCAGCAGCTTGTATGGACAGGGGGGCGAGCAGTACTTC.

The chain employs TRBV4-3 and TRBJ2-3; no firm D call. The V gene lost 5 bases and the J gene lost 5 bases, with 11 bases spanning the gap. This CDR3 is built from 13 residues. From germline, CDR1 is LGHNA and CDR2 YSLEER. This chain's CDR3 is CASSARLVDTQYF. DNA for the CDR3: TGCGCCAGCAGCGCCCGACTTGTAGATACGCAGTATTTT.

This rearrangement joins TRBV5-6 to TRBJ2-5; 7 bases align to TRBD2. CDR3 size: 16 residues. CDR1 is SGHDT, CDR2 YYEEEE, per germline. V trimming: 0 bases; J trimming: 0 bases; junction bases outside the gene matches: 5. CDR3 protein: CASSLVAGANQETQYF. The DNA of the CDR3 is TGTGCCAGCAGCTTGGTGGCGGGAGCGAACCAAGAGACCCAGTACTTC.

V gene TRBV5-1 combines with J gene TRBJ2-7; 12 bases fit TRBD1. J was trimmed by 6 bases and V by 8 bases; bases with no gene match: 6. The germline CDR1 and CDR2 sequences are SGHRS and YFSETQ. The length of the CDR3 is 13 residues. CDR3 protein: CASSGTGGAEQYF. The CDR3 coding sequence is TGCGCCAGTTCCGGGACAGGGGGCGCCGAGCAGTACTTC.

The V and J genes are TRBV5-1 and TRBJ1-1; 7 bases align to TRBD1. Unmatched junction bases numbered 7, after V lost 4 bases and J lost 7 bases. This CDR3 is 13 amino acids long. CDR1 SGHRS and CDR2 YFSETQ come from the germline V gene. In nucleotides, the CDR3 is TGCGCCAGCAGCCCCGGGACAGCTAGTGAAGCTTTCTTT. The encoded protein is CASSPGTASEAFF.

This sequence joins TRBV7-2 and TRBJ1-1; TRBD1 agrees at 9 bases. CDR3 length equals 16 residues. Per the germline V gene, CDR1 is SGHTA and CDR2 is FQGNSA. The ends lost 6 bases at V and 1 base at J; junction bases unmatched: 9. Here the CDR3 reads CASSQQGAGWNTEAFF. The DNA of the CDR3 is TGTGCCAGCAGTCAACAGGGGGCGGGGTGGAACACTGAAGCTTTCTTT.

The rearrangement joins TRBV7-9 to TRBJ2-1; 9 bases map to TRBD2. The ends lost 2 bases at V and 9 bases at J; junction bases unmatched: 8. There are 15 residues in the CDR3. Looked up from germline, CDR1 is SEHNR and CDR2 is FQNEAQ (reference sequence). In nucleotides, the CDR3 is TGTGCCAGCAGCTTATTAGCGGGAGTAACAACTGAGCAGTTCTTC. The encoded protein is CASSLLAGVTTEQFF.

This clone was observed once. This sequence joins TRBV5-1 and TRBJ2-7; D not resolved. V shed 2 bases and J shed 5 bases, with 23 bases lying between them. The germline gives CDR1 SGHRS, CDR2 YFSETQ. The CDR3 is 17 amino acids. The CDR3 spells CASSFFGRSQPRNEQYF. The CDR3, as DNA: TGCGCCAGCAGCTTTTTCGGTAGGTCACAGCCAAGAAACGAGCAGTACTTC.

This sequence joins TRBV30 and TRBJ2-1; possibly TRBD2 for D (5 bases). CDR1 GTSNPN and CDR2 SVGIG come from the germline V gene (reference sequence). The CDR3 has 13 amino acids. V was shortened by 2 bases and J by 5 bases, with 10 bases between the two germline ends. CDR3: CAWSSGSNNEQFF. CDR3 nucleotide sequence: TGTGCCTGGAGTTCGGGGTCCAACAATGAGCAGTTCTTC.

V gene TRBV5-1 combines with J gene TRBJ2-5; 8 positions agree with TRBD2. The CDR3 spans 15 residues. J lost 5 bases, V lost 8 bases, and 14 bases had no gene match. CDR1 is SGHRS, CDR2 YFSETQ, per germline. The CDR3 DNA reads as TGCGCCAGTACGGAAAACGGGGGGGCCGGGGAGACCCAGTACTTC. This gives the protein CASTENGGAGETQYF. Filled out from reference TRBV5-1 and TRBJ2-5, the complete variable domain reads KAGVTQTPRYLIKTRGQQVTLSCSPISGHRSVSWYQQTPGQGLQFLFEYFSETQRNKGNFPGRFSGRQFSNSRSEMNVSTLELGDSALYLCASTENGGAGETQYFGPGTRLLVL.

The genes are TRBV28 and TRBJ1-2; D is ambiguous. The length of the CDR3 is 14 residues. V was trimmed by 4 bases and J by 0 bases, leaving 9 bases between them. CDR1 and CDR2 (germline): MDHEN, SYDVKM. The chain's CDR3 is CASSYPEANYGYTF. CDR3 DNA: TGTGCCAGCAGTTACCCGGAGGCTAACTATGGCTACACCTTC.